The 25 T cell receptor beta chains reported below all come from one sample, sequenced in a study of blood T cell repertoires in COVID-19. Assay: immunoSEQ multiplex PCR; the TCRdb copy retains only in-frame clones and omits some. This table holds about 290,000 clones, roughly 91% found once. Sequenced sample: peripheral blood. These TCRs come from a woman in her thirties with COVID-19, enrolled during active disease.

The chain employs TRBV6-5 and TRBJ2-4, with a tentative D call TRBD2 (5 bases). This CDR3 has 13 amino acids. In germline, CDR1 is MNHEY, CDR2 SVGAGI. Between the trimmed V and J ends, which lost 2 bases and 7 bases, there was a span of 9 bases. The chain's CDR3 is CASSYGETNIQYF. As DNA, the CDR3 is TGTGCCAGCAGTTACGGGGAGACTAACATTCAGTACTTC.

The chain links TRBV16 to TRBJ2-2, with D possibly being TRBD1 (5 bases). V lost 1 base and J lost 4, with 10 bases in between. The CDR3 sequence is 15 residues long. Germline V CDR1 and CDR2: KGHSY, FQNENV. CDR3 DNA sequence: TGTGCCAGCAGCCAATTTACAGGATCCACCGGGGAGCTGTTTTTT. Translation: CASSQFTGSTGELFF.

The gene calls are TRBV19 and TRBJ1-2, with 9 bases aligning to TRBD1. V gave up 6 bases and J gave up 5 bases; unmatched junction bases: 4. CDR3 length: 13 amino acids. Looked up from germline, CDR1 is LNHDA and CDR2 is SQIVND (reference sequence). The CDR3 sequence: CASRHGQGYGYTF. The CDR3 DNA follows: TGTGCCAGTAGACATGGACAGGGGTATGGCTACACCTTC.

V is TRBV6-6 and J is TRBJ1-1; the D is unclear. V lost 4 bases and J lost 2, with 14 bases in between. The CDR3 sequence is 15 residues long. Germline V CDR1 and CDR2: MNHNY, SVGAGI (reference sequence). The CDR3 DNA sequence: TGTGCCAGCAGTTCCCCGGGTATGTCCAACACTGAAGCTTTCTTT. This codes for CASSSPGMSNTEAFF.

This clone was recorded once. The chain is built from TRBV27 and TRBJ2-1; possible D gene TRBD1, 7 bases. The CDR3 contains 13 residues. Germline V CDR1 and CDR2: MNHEY, SMNVEV (reference sequence). Trimming took off 3 bases at V and 7 bases at J, with 10 bases between the two ends. The CDR3 coding sequence is TGTGCCAGCAGTTTGACAGGGAGGAATGAGCAGTTCTTC. Protein sequence: CASSLTGRNEQFF.

This chain connects TRBV7-9 to TRBJ2-2, with D unresolved. The V and J ends lost 4 bases and 6 bases respectively, with 9 bases between them. Germline CDR1 and CDR2: SEHNR and FQNEAQ (reference sequence). The CDR3 loop spans 13 amino acids. In DNA, the CDR3 is TGTGCCAGCAGCTCAAGGAGTGCCGGGGAGCTGTTTTTT. This sequence encodes CASSSRSAGELFF.

The CDR3: CASSARTGNNEQFF. The CDR3 bases are TGTGCCAGCAGCGCGAGGACAGGGAACAATGAGCAGTTCTTC. The rearrangement uses TRBV9 and TRBJ2-1, with 8 bases aligning to TRBD1. Germline V gene data show CDR1 as SGDLS and CDR2 as YYNGEE. The CDR3 is made up of 14 amino acids. V lost 3 bases, J lost 5 bases, and 4 bases stayed unmatched.

J is TRBJ1-2 and V is TRBV11-2; D possibly corresponds to TRBD1 (5 bases). Trimming took 5 bases from V and 4 from J, leaving 23 bases between them. Germline assignment: CDR1 SGHAT and CDR2 FQNNGV. The CDR3 has 17 amino acids. As DNA, the CDR3 is TGTGCCAGCAGCCCCCAAATGGGCGGCGGGGGAGGCTATGGCTACACCTTC. Translating it yields CASSPQMGGGGGYGYTF. The full variable domain, with the rest looked up from reference TRBV11-2 and TRBJ1-2, is EAGVAQSPRYKIIEKRQSVAFWCNPISGHATLYWYQQILGQGPKLLIQFQNNGVVDDSQLPKDRFSAERLKGVDSTLKIQPAKLEDSAVYLCASSPQMGGGGGYGYTFGSGTRLTVV.

The gene calls are TRBV6-2 or TRBV6-3 and TRBJ2-5; TRBD2 aligns across 7 bases. CDR3 size: 15 residues. Germline CDR1 and CDR2: MNHEY and SVGEGT. Trimming at V came to 5 bases and at J to 5 bases, leaving 11 bases not matched to a gene. CDR3 sequence reads: CASSQRTRPGETQYF. The CDR3 DNA is TGTGCCAGCAGTCAAAGGACTAGACCTGGGGAGACCCAGTACTTC.

The CDR3 DNA reads TGTGCCAGCAGCGAAGAGCGGAGCCCCTCCTACAATGAGCAGTTCTTC. Its protein product is CASSEERSPSYNEQFF. The J gene is TRBJ2-1, the V gene TRBV21-1; TRBD2 reflects the table's D call only, with no check against the DNA. TRBV21-1 is a documented pseudogene. The CDR3 has 16 residues.

The chain uses TRBV5-1 and TRBJ2-7, with D possibly TRBD1 on 6 matching bases. Germline CDR1 SGHRS, CDR2 YFSETQ. The V end lost 6 bases, the J end lost 3 bases, and 31 bases lay between the germline ends. CDR3 length: 19 amino acids. As DNA, the CDR3 is TGCGCCAGCACCCTTCACGTGTACAGGGTGTCTGGTCTTAACTACGAGCAGTACTTC. Protein sequence: CASTLHVYRVSGLNYEQYF.

The J gene is TRBJ1-2, the V gene TRBV12-3 or TRBV12-4, with 7 bases identical to TRBD1. The V and J ends lost 6 bases and 8 bases, in that order; junction bases with no gene match: 9. This CDR3 contains 13 residues. The CDR3 nucleotides read TGTGCCAGCAGCCAAAGGGGGCTTGAAGGCTACACCTTC. Its protein is CASSQRGLEGYTF.

The chain uses TRBV7-9 and TRBJ2-7; TRBD1 aligns across 11 bases. Germline-derived CDR1 and CDR2 are SEHNR and FQNEAQ (reference sequence). The CDR3 is made up of 14 amino acids. Trimming removed 4 bases from V and 6 bases from J; junction bases left unmatched: 5. CDR3 protein: CASSYPGQGGEQYF. CDR3 DNA: TGTGCCAGCAGCTACCCGGGACAGGGGGGCGAGCAGTACTTC.

The genes are TRBV4-1 and TRBJ1-3, with a possible D match to TRBD1 (5 bases). Germline lookup yields CDR1 MGHRA and CDR2 YSYEKL. Trimming took 3 bases from V and 7 from J, leaving 16 bases between them. The CDR3 is made up of 15 amino acids. The CDR3 spells CASSQSRGLWNTIYF. The CDR3 coding sequence is TGCGCCAGCAGCCAGAGCCGGGGGTTGTGGAACACCATATATTTT.

A single count supports this clone. V is TRBV6-5 and J is TRBJ2-1, with D perhaps matching TRBD2 (6 bases). This CDR3 comprises 15 residues. Trimming removed 1 base from V and 2 bases from J, with 9 bases in between. The germline V gene encodes CDR1 MNHEY and CDR2 SVGAGI. This CDR3 is CASSYFAGTYNEQFF. The CDR3 region has the DNA TGTGCCAGCAGTTACTTTGCGGGGACCTACAATGAGCAGTTCTTC.

The rearrangement joins TRBV7-2 to TRBJ2-1; D remains unclear. The CDR3 is made up of 14 amino acids. V lost 1 base and J 15 bases, leaving 19 bases between the germline ends. Germline V gene data show CDR1 as SGHTA and CDR2 as FQGNSA. CDR3 sequence: CASSLDVASGLWFF. CDR3 DNA sequence: TGTGCCAGCAGCTTAGATGTGGCGTCGGGTCTGTGGTTCTTC.

The chain employs TRBV15 and TRBJ1-5; tentative D call: TRBD1 (5 bases). Trimming shortened V by 1 base and J by 6 bases, and 13 bases separated the two germline ends. CDR3 size: 15 residues. Germline loops: CDR1 LNHNV, CDR2 YYDKDF (reference sequence). In DNA form, the CDR3 reads TGTGCCACCAGCAGAGTGTGGGACTCAGTTCAGCCCCAGCATTTT. This sequence encodes CATSRVWDSVQPQHF.

This sequence joins TRBV11-3 and TRBJ2-2; tentatively, D is TRBD2 (6 bases). V lost 6 bases to trimming and J lost 5 bases, with 13 bases between them. The CDR3 is made up of 14 amino acids. The V gene's germline CDR1 is SGHNT and CDR2 YENEEA. The CDR3 region has the DNA TGTGCCAGCAGTCTAGCAGCGGGTACCGGGGAGCTGTTTTTT. This sequence encodes CASSLAAGTGELFF.

This clone was found once. The chain uses TRBV27 and TRBJ1-1; D perhaps matches TRBD1 (5 bases). Deletions cut 5 bases from V and 5 bases from J, with 12 bases between. The CDR3 is 13 residues long. Per the germline V gene, CDR1 is MNHEY and CDR2 is SMNVEV (reference sequence). The CDR3: CASSHRRGTEAFF. The CDR3 bases are TGTGCCAGCAGTCACAGGAGGGGTACTGAAGCTTTCTTT.

The DNA for the CDR3 is TGTGCCAGCAGCCAAGAAGGACTAGGTGGTGGGATCAATGAGCAGTTCTTC. Translation: CASSQEGLGGGINEQFF. The chain employs TRBV14 and TRBJ2-1; 7 nucleotides agree with TRBD2. The J segment lost 6 bases and the V segment lost 0 bases, leaving 11 bases of the junction unmatched. Germline loops: CDR1 SGHDN, CDR2 FVKESK. This CDR3 has 17 residues.

The chain recombines TRBV9 with TRBJ2-1; 8 nucleotides line up with TRBD2. In germline, CDR1 is SGDLS, CDR2 YYNGEE. With V trimmed by 2 bases and J by 5 bases, 9 bases remained unmatched. The CDR3 is 16 amino acids. CDR3 protein: CASSVYLAGVNNEQFF. As DNA, the CDR3 is TGTGCCAGCAGCGTGTACCTAGCGGGCGTTAACAATGAGCAGTTCTTC.

This clone was seen a single time. V and J are TRBV28 and TRBJ2-1, with 9 bases aligning to TRBD2. This CDR3 has 14 amino acids. V shed 5 bases and J 8 bases; nucleotides not matched to a gene: 7. Germline CDR1 and CDR2: MDHEN and SYDVKM. CDR3 residues: CASSAGGPKDEQFF. CDR3 sequence (DNA): TGTGCCAGCAGTGCGGGGGGGCCGAAGGATGAGCAGTTCTTC. Complete variable domain (other parts from reference TRBV28 and TRBJ2-1): DVKVTQSSRYLVKRTGEKVFLECVQDMDHENMFWYRQDPGLGLRLIYFSYDVKMKEKGDIPEGYSVSREKKERFSLILESASTNQTSMYLCASSAGGPKDEQFFGPGTRLTVL.

This chain links TRBV7-9 with TRBJ1-5, with D possibly matching TRBD1 (6 bases). This CDR3 is built from 14 residues. V lost 3 bases, J lost 3 bases, and 9 bases lay in between. From germline, CDR1 is SEHNR and CDR2 FQNEAQ (reference sequence). In DNA form, the CDR3 reads TGTGCCAGCAGCTTGCAGGGGAACAATCAGCCCCAGCATTTT. Translated, it gives CASSLQGNNQPQHF.

This clone appeared once. This chain uses TRBV2 with TRBJ2-7, with D possibly TRBD1 on 5 matching bases. Trimming pared 6 bases from V and 3 bases from J, leaving 15 bases between. The CDR3 has 14 amino acids. Germline V lookup: CDR1 SNHLY, CDR2 FYNNEI. CDR3 loop: CASRGVRVDYEQYF. Written as DNA, the CDR3 is TGTGCCAGCAGAGGGGTTAGGGTGGACTACGAGCAGTACTTC.

This sequence joins TRBV24-1 and TRBJ2-7, with TRBD2 matching over 7 bases. V shed 7 bases, J shed 2 bases, and the junction held 4 bases outside the gene matches. Germline assignment: CDR1 KGHDR and CDR2 SFDVKD. This CDR3 is built from 13 residues. CDR3 nucleotide sequence: TGTGCCACCAGCGGGGGGATTCCCTACGAGCAGTACTTC. Translating gives CATSGGIPYEQYF.